The 7 T cell receptor beta chains below come from one sample, sequenced in a study of identical twins. MiXCR, run by TCRdb on the 5' RACE reads, gives a single entry per CDR3 protein. This table holds a few hundred thousand distinct CDR3 sequences, 12% found once. These sequences were also reported in another study, on yellow fever vaccine responses in identical twins.

Sequencing was done on a sample of memory (CD45RO+) T cells sorted from blood. All receptors come from a woman aged 18-29 years in good health.

This clonotype was counted many times. The J gene is TRBJ2-5, the V gene TRBV12-3 or TRBV12-4, with 7 bases matching TRBD1. J gave up 1 base and V 6 bases, and 8 bases lay outside the gene matches. There are 15 residues in the CDR3. CDR3 sequence reads: CASSTRQGVQETQYF. CDR3 coding DNA: TGTGCCAGCAGCACACGGCAGGGGGTCCAAGAGACCCAGTACTTC.

The sample holds many counts of this clonotype. This chain links TRBV12-3 or TRBV12-4 with TRBJ2-1; possible D gene TRBD2, 6 bases. V was cut by 5 bases and J by 6 bases, with 20 bases left in between. The CDR3 is 16 residues long. CDR3: CASSPTTRLVANEQFF. The DNA for the CDR3 is TGTGCCAGCAGTCCAACAACCCGACTAGTAGCCAATGAGCAGTTCTTC.

V is TRBV29-1 and J is TRBJ2-1; D is unclear. This CDR3 has 13 residues. Trimming cost V 4 bases and J 0 bases, with 7 bases left between them. Germline values: CDR1 SQVTM, CDR2 ANQGSEA. CDR3 sequence (DNA): TGCAGCGTTGGGTTAAGCTCCTACAATGAGCAGTTCTTC. Protein product: CSVGLSSYNEQFF.

The V call is TRBV30, the J call TRBJ2-7; D gene unclear. This CDR3 region has 12 residues. Trimming pared 7 bases from V and 3 bases from J, leaving 13 bases between. Germline V gives CDR1 GTSNPN, CDR2 SVGIG (reference sequence). This CDR3 reads CASTDQNYEQYF. Here the CDR3 DNA reads TGTGCCTCAACGGACCAAAACTACGAGCAGTACTTC.

This clonotype appeared a few times. J is TRBJ2-7 and V is TRBV7-8, with 7 bases lining up with TRBD1. Germline-derived CDR1 and CDR2 are SGHVS and FQNEAQ. V lost 4 bases and J lost 3; bases outside the gene matches: 9. The CDR3 consists of 15 residues. CDR3 DNA: TGTGCCAGCAGCTCCTGGACAGGAATACACTACGAGCAGTACTTC. Protein: CASSSWTGIHYEQYF.

This clonotype was seen only a few times. This chain joins TRBV7-8 and TRBJ1-1, with 7 nucleotides matching TRBD1. Germline assignment: CDR1 SGHVS and CDR2 FQNEAQ. Losses at the gene ends were 9 bases for V and 4 bases for J; bases not matched to a gene: 11. This CDR3 region has 14 residues. Here the CDR3 reads CASVRGRVGTEAFF. CDR3 sequence (DNA): TGTGCCAGTGTAAGGGGGCGCGTGGGCACTGAAGCTTTCTTT.

This clonotype was seen a handful of times. The genes are TRBV4-2 and TRBJ2-1; possibly TRBD2 for D (6 bases). Germline-derived CDR1 and CDR2 are LGHNA and YNFKEQ. This CDR3 spans 14 amino acids. The V end was cut by 1 base, the J end by 6 bases, with 10 bases between. CDR3 protein: CASSQGRDFNEQFF. The CDR3 coding sequence is TGTGCCAGCAGCCAAGGAAGGGACTTCAATGAGCAGTTCTTC.